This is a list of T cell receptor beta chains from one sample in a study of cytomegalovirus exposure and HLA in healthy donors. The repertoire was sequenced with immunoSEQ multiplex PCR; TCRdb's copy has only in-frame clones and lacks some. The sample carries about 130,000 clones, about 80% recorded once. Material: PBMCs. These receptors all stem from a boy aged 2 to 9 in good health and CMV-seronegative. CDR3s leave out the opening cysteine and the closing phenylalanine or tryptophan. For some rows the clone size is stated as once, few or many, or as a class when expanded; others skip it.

CDR3 protein: ASSADSSGTEAF; clone size: NA; J gene: TRBJ1-1; V gene: TRBV9
CDR3 protein: ASRPGHPNTEAF; clone size: NA; J gene: TRBJ1-1; V gene: TRBV7-9
CDR3 protein: ASTGERTRGEQF; clone size: NA; J gene: TRBJ2-1; V gene: TRBV2
CDR3 protein: ASSDVGQGMNTEAF; clone size: NA; J gene: TRBJ1-1; V gene: TRBV6-1
CDR3 protein: ASSLTATYGYT; clone size: NA; J gene: TRBJ1-2; V gene: TRBV5-6
CDR3 protein: ASSLDAPGNNQPQH; clone size: NA; J gene: TRBJ1-5; V gene: TRBV7-9
CDR3 protein: ASSPPWAGGPETQY; clone size: NA; J gene: TRBJ2-5; V gene: TRBV18
CDR3 protein: ASSLGRTMIPYNEQF; clone size: NA; J gene: TRBJ2-1; V gene: TRBV7-9
CDR3 protein: ASSSGLAGAITDTQY; clone size: NA; J gene: TRBJ2-3; V gene: TRBV7-6
CDR3 protein: ASSEEGRGGGTDTQY; clone size: NA; J gene: TRBJ2-3; V gene: TRBV6-1
CDR3 protein: SVVPGTGLNYGYT; clone size: NA; J gene: TRBJ1-2; V gene: TRBV29-1
CDR3 protein: AIRPSGGSNEQF; clone size: few; J gene: TRBJ2-1; V gene: TRBV10-3
CDR3 protein: ASSATPQGANQPQH; clone size: NA; J gene: TRBJ1-5; V gene: TRBV5-4
CDR3 protein: ASSANRGGEQF; clone size: NA; J gene: TRBJ2-1; V gene: TRBV5-1
CDR3 protein: ASSTDRRDTEAF; clone size: NA; J gene: TRBJ1-1; V gene: TRBV19
CDR3 protein: ASSGGRGAGQY; clone size: NA; J gene: TRBJ2-5; V gene: TRBV2
CDR3 protein: AWSGGSQETQY; clone size: NA; J gene: TRBJ2-5; V gene: TRBV30
CDR3 protein: ASSLWGGLTDTQY; clone size: NA; J gene: TRBJ2-3; V gene: TRBV27
CDR3 protein: ASSPWSASGRYNTGELF; clone size: NA; J gene: TRBJ2-2; V gene: TRBV5-8
CDR3 protein: ASSLRDKQF; clone size: NA; J gene: TRBJ2-1; V gene: TRBV7-6
CDR3 protein: ASSFGRMNTEAF; clone size: NA; J gene: TRBJ1-1; V gene: TRBV7-2
CDR3 protein: ASSPRLAGLAKNIQY; clone size: NA; J gene: TRBJ2-4; V gene: TRBV7-9
CDR3 protein: ASIPGLGILDTGELF; clone size: NA; J gene: TRBJ2-2; V gene: TRBV7-9
CDR3 protein: ASRRTGYYGGQY; clone size: NA; J gene: TRBJ2-7; V gene: TRBV10-1
CDR3 protein: ASSLRGRTDEQY; clone size: NA; J gene: TRBJ2-7; V gene: TRBV11-2
CDR3 protein: ASSFRTGGSMNTEAF; clone size: NA; J gene: TRBJ1-1; V gene: TRBV5-1
CDR3 protein: ASSASGGAADEQF; clone size: NA; J gene: TRBJ2-1; V gene: TRBV6-4
CDR3 protein: ASSISRGNQPQH; clone size: NA; J gene: TRBJ1-5; V gene: TRBV19
CDR3 protein: ASHEQGTYGYT; clone size: NA; J gene: TRBJ1-2; V gene: TRBV19
CDR3 protein: ASKSDSGSYNEQF; clone size: NA; J gene: TRBJ2-1; V gene: TRBV6-4
CDR3 protein: ASSYAGTLYEQY; clone size: once; J gene: TRBJ2-7; V gene: TRBV6-5
CDR3 protein: SSSSSRGLMNTEAF; clone size: NA; J gene: TRBJ1-1; V gene: TRBV7-9
CDR3 protein: ASSYGQGRSSYNEQF; clone size: NA; J gene: TRBJ2-1; V gene: TRBV2
CDR3 protein: ASSQGNGRQGGEQY; clone size: NA; J gene: TRBJ2-5; V gene: TRBV4-3
CDR3 protein: ASSYDRAEAF; clone size: NA; J gene: TRBJ1-1; V gene: TRBV6-5
CDR3 protein: ASSPRDGTAYNEQF; clone size: NA; J gene: TRBJ2-1; V gene: TRBV4-3
CDR3 protein: ASSLGRERINEQF; clone size: NA; J gene: TRBJ2-1; V gene: TRBV13
CDR3 protein: ASSYSAGQGNSPLH; clone size: NA; J gene: TRBJ1-6; V gene: TRBV6-6
CDR3 protein: ASSRLAGDFYNEQF; clone size: few; J gene: TRBJ2-1; V gene: TRBV7-2
CDR3 protein: ASSPISTGELF; clone size: NA; J gene: TRBJ2-2; V gene: TRBV7-2
CDR3 protein: ASHTGRTNTGELF; clone size: NA; J gene: TRBJ2-2; V gene: TRBV2
CDR3 protein: SVEDGLAAVTGELF; clone size: NA; J gene: TRBJ2-2; V gene: TRBV29-1
CDR3 protein: ASSPQTGDTEAF; clone size: NA; J gene: TRBJ1-1; V gene: TRBV18
CDR3 protein: SVESGDRANYGYT; clone size: NA; J gene: TRBJ1-2; V gene: TRBV29-1
CDR3 protein: SSSYRTGTGTETQY; clone size: NA; J gene: TRBJ2-5; V gene: TRBV7-9
CDR3 protein: ASSLALAGELF; clone size: NA; J gene: TRBJ2-2; V gene: TRBV7-9
CDR3 protein: ASSLDSYYNEQF; clone size: NA; J gene: TRBJ2-1; V gene: TRBV5-6
CDR3 protein: ASSRSGGTDTQY; clone size: NA; J gene: TRBJ2-3; V gene: TRBV19
CDR3 protein: ASSRTSGNQETQY; clone size: NA; J gene: TRBJ2-5; V gene: TRBV7-3
CDR3 protein: ASSEPVGLNTEAF; clone size: NA; J gene: TRBJ1-1; V gene: TRBV6-1
CDR3 protein: ASSTGLAVSKNIQY; clone size: once; J gene: TRBJ2-4; V gene: TRBV19
CDR3 protein: ASSPFDSLNTEAF; clone size: NA; J gene: TRBJ1-1; V gene: TRBV18
CDR3 protein: ASSVGSSGNTIY; clone size: NA; J gene: TRBJ1-3; V gene: TRBV9
CDR3 protein: ASSLVARYNEQF; clone size: NA; J gene: TRBJ2-1; V gene: TRBV5-6
CDR3 protein: ASSFLGGLNTEAF; clone size: NA; J gene: TRBJ1-1; V gene: TRBV7-9
CDR3 protein: SSSLFYEQY; clone size: NA; J gene: TRBJ2-7; V gene: TRBV7-9
CDR3 protein: ASSYLDTGGELF; clone size: NA; J gene: TRBJ2-2; V gene: TRBV6-5
CDR3 protein: ASSPGLSGSNEQF; clone size: NA; J gene: TRBJ2-1; V gene: TRBV6-4